This T cell receptor beta chain was found in a study of PD-L1 blockade in urothelial cancer. In the study overall: Atezolizumab at 1,200 mg intravenously every 3 weeks was started by patients in the mid-2010s. Blood was subjected to analysis at 3 weeks (second dose) and 6 weeks following treatment start. Points from the study as a whole: Pretreatment clonality of the blood TCR repertoire below the median was predictive of superior survival.

As for time point: peripheral blood 6 weeks after treatment start. J was trimmed by 8 bases and V by 10 bases; bases with no gene match: 5. The CDR3 has 14 residues. Germline-derived CDR1 and CDR2 are ENHRY and SYGVKD. Worth noting for this clone: Its specificity is unknown.

Sequencing used immunoSEQ multiplex PCR; TCRdb keeps in-frame clones, though not all of them. Here the sample spans about 130,000 clones, around 86% being singletons. Sequenced here: PBMCs, sampled around atezolizumab (anti-PD-L1) treatment. The receptor was derived from a man between 50 and 59 years old with urothelial cancer. The V and J genes are TRBV10-3 and TRBJ2-1, with 16 bases lining up with TRBD2. The CDR3 nucleotides are TGTGCCACCTCGGGACTAGCGGGGGGGGATGAGCAGTTCTTC. Its protein product is CATSGLAGGDEQFF.